What follows are 27 T cell receptor beta chains derived from one specimen sequenced in a study of cytomegalovirus exposure and HLA in healthy donors. In the PCR, 60 Vbeta and 13 Jbeta primers were used. TCRdb's copy holds only in-frame clones and misses some; the assay was immunoSEQ multiplex PCR. The sample contains 200,000 to 250,000 clones, under 80% of which appear only once. The sample comprised PBMCs. Every receptor here comes from a young woman in good health and CMV-seronegative.

This chain connects TRBV18 to TRBJ2-7; possible D gene TRBD1, 5 bases. Germline-derived CDR1 and CDR2 are KGHSH and LQKENI. Trimming removed 3 bases from V and 4 bases from J, with 13 bases in between. This CDR3 has 14 residues. The CDR3 DNA sequence: TGTGCCAGCTCACCCAGCGACAGTCCTTACGAGCAGTACTTC. The encoded protein is CASSPSDSPYEQYF.

The chain joins TRBV19 to TRBJ2-5; 7 bases are a match to TRBD1. Trimming at V came to 3 bases and at J to 3 bases, leaving 4 bases not matched to a gene. Germline CDR1 reads LNHDA; CDR2 reads SQIVND (reference sequence). This CDR3 has 14 residues. Here the CDR3 DNA reads TGTGCCAGTAGTATGACAGGGCTCGAAGAGACCCAGTACTTC. Translation gives CASSMTGLEETQYF.

The genes are TRBV10-1 and TRBJ2-1; 7 bases agree with TRBD2. Germline V CDR1 and CDR2: WNHNN, SYGVQD (reference sequence). The J segment lost 4 bases and the V segment lost 4 bases, leaving 4 bases of the junction unmatched. The CDR3 is 14 residues long. CDR3 loop: CASSGGLPYNEQFF. The DNA of the CDR3 is TGCGCCAGCAGTGGGGGACTACCGTACAATGAGCAGTTCTTC.

The chain couples TRBV27 to TRBJ1-6; D is uncertain. Germline V gene sequence: CDR1 MNHEY, CDR2 SMNVEV (reference sequence). The CDR3 has 14 amino acids. V lost 6 bases, J lost 5 bases, and 11 bases lay in between. CDR3 residues: CASREFLDNSPLHF. CDR3 DNA sequence: TGTGCCAGCAGGGAGTTTCTCGATAATTCACCCCTCCACTTT.

The CDR3 nucleotides read TGTGCCAGCAGCTCCTTCGGGACAGGTTTGAAAGAGCAGTACTTC. It specifies CASSSFGTGLKEQYF. The chain has TRBV5-4 and TRBJ2-7; 8 nucleotides match TRBD1. This CDR3 is 15 amino acids long. CDR1 is SGHNT, CDR2 YYREEE, per germline (reference sequence). Trimming took 3 bases from V and 7 from J; bases not matched to a gene: 12.

This sequence joins TRBV11-2 and TRBJ2-1; TRBD2 matches at 7 bases. The CDR3 runs 15 residues. The J segment lost 7 bases and the V segment lost 0 bases, leaving 6 bases of the junction unmatched. Looked up from germline, CDR1 is SGHAT and CDR2 is FQNNGV. This chain's CDR3 is CASSLDQGGWNEQFF. CDR3 DNA: TGTGCCAGCAGCTTAGATCAGGGAGGGTGGAATGAGCAGTTCTTC. Full variable domain (missing parts from reference TRBV11-2 and TRBJ2-1): EAGVAQSPRYKIIEKRQSVAFWCNPISGHATLYWYQQILGQGPKLLIQFQNNGVVDDSQLPKDRFSAERLKGVDSTLKIQPAKLEDSAVYLCASSLDQGGWNEQFFGPGTRLTVL.

The chain couples TRBV18 to TRBJ1-6; 8 bases line up with TRBD1. With 0 bases clipped from V and 4 bases from J, the junction kept 5 bases outside the gene matches. The CDR3 length is 17 residues. From germline, CDR1 is KGHSH and CDR2 LQKENI. The DNA of the CDR3 is TGTGCCAGCTCACCACCCCGGGACAGGACTTATAATTCACCCCTCCACTTT. Its translation: CASSPPRDRTYNSPLHF. Full variable domain (outside the CDR3, taken from reference TRBV18 and TRBJ1-6): NAGVMQNPRHLVRRRGQEARLRCSPMKGHSHVYWYRQLPEEGLKFMVYLQKENIIDESGMPKERFSAEFPKEGPSILRIQQVVRGDSAAYFCASSPPRDRTYNSPLHFGNGTRLTVT.

The rearrangement uses TRBV5-1 and TRBJ1-2, with no clear D. Trimming left V 4 bases short and J 4 bases short, with 17 bases between. From germline, CDR1 is SGHRS and CDR2 YFSETQ. CDR3 length: 15 amino acids. The CDR3 bases are TGCGCCAGCAGCGGTGGACTCGCCGCCATCTATGGCTACACCTTC. This encodes CASSGGLAAIYGYTF. The variable domain in full, completed from reference TRBV5-1 and TRBJ1-2, reads KAGVTQTPRYLIKTRGQQVTLSCSPISGHRSVSWYQQTPGQGLQFLFEYFSETQRNKGNFPGRFSGRQFSNSRSEMNVSTLELGDSALYLCASSGGLAAIYGYTFGSGTRLTVV.

The genes are TRBV6-6 and TRBJ1-2; D might be TRBD1 (5 bases). This CDR3 spans 12 amino acids. The germline V gene has CDR1 MNHNY and CDR2 SVGAGI (reference sequence). The V end lost 6 bases, the J end lost 5 bases, and 10 bases lay between the germline ends. The CDR3, as DNA: TGTGCCAGCAGATTCCAGGGTTATGGCTACACCTTC. Its protein product is CASRFQGYGYTF.

This rearrangement joins TRBV18 to TRBJ2-5, with a weak D call TRBD1 (6 bases). Per the germline V gene, CDR1 is KGHSH and CDR2 is LQKENI. This CDR3 is built from 13 residues. V lost 6 bases and J 2 bases, leaving 10 bases between the germline ends. The CDR3: CASSPDRQETQYF. In DNA form, the CDR3 reads TGTGCCAGCTCCCCGGACAGACAAGAGACCCAGTACTTC. Drawing the rest from reference TRBV18 and TRBJ2-5, the complete variable domain is NAGVMQNPRHLVRRRGQEARLRCSPMKGHSHVYWYRQLPEEGLKFMVYLQKENIIDESGMPKERFSAEFPKEGPSILRIQQVVRGDSAAYFCASSPDRQETQYFGPGTRLLVL.

The V gene is TRBV5-4, the J gene TRBJ1-1; D gene unclear. The CDR3 covers 12 residues. Germline assignment: CDR1 SGHNT and CDR2 YYREEE (reference sequence). V shed 4 bases and J shed 0 bases, with 4 bases lying between them. In nucleotides, the CDR3 is TGTGCCAGCAGCACAGTGAACACTGAAGCTTTCTTT. Protein sequence: CASSTVNTEAFF. Filled out from reference TRBV5-4 and TRBJ1-1, the complete variable domain reads ETGVTQSPTHLIKTRGQQVTLRCSSQSGHNTVSWYQQALGQGPQFIFQYYREEENGRGNFPPRFSGLQFPNYSSELNVNALELDDSALYLCASSTVNTEAFFGQGTRLTVV.

The genes are TRBV7-9 and TRBJ2-2; D is undetermined. Germline values: CDR1 SEHNR, CDR2 FQNEAQ (reference sequence). This CDR3 is 15 amino acids long. Trimming shortened V by 3 bases and J by 3 bases, and 11 bases separated the two germline ends. The CDR3 region has the DNA TGTGCCAGCAGCTTCGGTACTTCTCACACCGGGGAGCTGTTTTTT. It specifies CASSFGTSHTGELFF.

The V and J genes are TRBV27 and TRBJ1-1; 9 bases line up with TRBD1. Trimming cost V 4 bases and J 4 bases; bases outside gene matches: 13. From germline, CDR1 is MNHEY and CDR2 SMNVEV (reference sequence). The CDR3 has 17 amino acids. This chain's CDR3 is CASSSTGTGIFGTEAFF. The DNA of the CDR3 is TGTGCCAGCAGTTCAACCGGGACAGGGATCTTCGGCACTGAAGCTTTCTTT.

The chain joins TRBV4-1 to TRBJ2-3; maybe TRBD2 (6 bases). Germline values: CDR1 MGHRA, CDR2 YSYEKL. This CDR3 region has 17 residues. V gave up 0 bases and J gave up 4 bases, with 17 bases separating them. The CDR3 nucleotides read TGCGCCAGCAGCCAAGAATGGAAAAGTGGGGAGGCAGATACGCAGTATTTT. This translates into CASSQEWKSGEADTQYF.

This chain uses TRBV5-6 with TRBJ1-2; D gene unclear. Germline CDR1 is SGHDT and CDR2 is YYEEEE. Trimming cost V 5 bases and J 4 bases, with 12 bases left between them. This CDR3 spans 13 amino acids. The CDR3 bases are TGTGCCAGCAGGAGGGCGGAAACCTATGGCTACACCTTC. Protein: CASRRAETYGYTF.

This clone was seen a few times. V gene TRBV5-1 combines with J gene TRBJ2-5, with TRBD2 as a possible D gene (5 bases). V shed 5 bases and J shed 3 bases, with 8 bases lying between them. Germline-derived CDR1 and CDR2 are SGHRS and YFSETQ. The CDR3 runs to 12 residues. CDR3 in amino acids: CASSREKETQYF. CDR3 nucleotides: TGCGCCAGCAGTAGGGAGAAAGAGACCCAGTACTTC.

This clone was observed a handful of times. V usage is TRBV6-6 and J usage is TRBJ1-5; 7 bases line up with TRBD1. With V trimmed by 4 bases and J by 5 bases, 5 bases remained unmatched. CDR1 and CDR2 from the germline V gene are MNHNY and SVGAGI (reference sequence). The CDR3 is 14 residues long. CDR3 DNA: TGTGCCAGCAGTTTACGACAGGGACATCAGCCCCAGCATTTT. It yields the protein CASSLRQGHQPQHF.

The genes are TRBV18 and TRBJ2-7; 8 bases are shared with TRBD1. V lost 3 bases and J lost 5; bases outside the gene matches: 3. This CDR3 is built from 13 residues. Germline V gene sequence: CDR1 KGHSH, CDR2 LQKENI. This CDR3 is CASSPDRDNEQYF. The CDR3 bases are TGTGCCAGCTCACCGGACAGGGACAACGAGCAGTACTTC.

V is TRBV27 and J is TRBJ2-7, with a weak D call TRBD2 (5 bases). The germline V gene has CDR1 MNHEY and CDR2 SMNVEV (reference sequence). The CDR3 consists of 12 residues. Trimming pared 3 bases from V and 6 bases from J, leaving 9 bases between. The CDR3 protein is CASSFEGGEQYF. The DNA of the CDR3 is TGTGCCAGCAGTTTCGAGGGCGGCGAGCAGTACTTC.

V usage is TRBV30 and J usage is TRBJ1-2; D remains unclear. CDR1 and CDR2 from the germline V gene are GTSNPN and SVGIG (reference sequence). The ends were cut back, 4 bases at V and 2 bases at J, with 11 bases in the middle. The CDR3 contains 13 residues. CDR3: CAWTSPPNYGYTF. DNA for the CDR3: TGTGCCTGGACCTCCCCCCCGAACTATGGCTACACCTTC.

The genes are TRBV30 and TRBJ1-1; 7 nucleotides line up with TRBD1. Looked up from germline, CDR1 is GTSNPN and CDR2 is SVGIG (reference sequence). The length of the CDR3 is 13 residues. The J segment lost 4 bases and the V segment lost 3 bases, leaving 5 bases of the junction unmatched. CDR3: CAWRGDRSTEAFF. The CDR3 DNA reads TGTGCCTGGAGAGGGGACAGATCCACTGAAGCTTTCTTT.

This chain links TRBV5-8 with TRBJ2-2; the D gene is possibly TRBD2 (6 bases). V lost 2 bases and J lost 6, with 8 bases in between. This CDR3 is 13 amino acids long. Germline lookup yields CDR1 SGHTS and CDR2 YDEGEE. The DNA for the CDR3 is TGTGCCAGCAGCTTCGGGGGACCCGGGGAGCTGTTTTTT. This encodes CASSFGGPGELFF.

Comment on this clone: Other DNA sequences from this sample encode an identical CDR3 as well. The rearrangement uses TRBV19 and TRBJ2-1, with D perhaps TRBD2 (6 bases). Between the trimmed V and J ends, which lost 0 bases and 3 bases, there was a span of 12 bases. Germline V CDR1 and CDR2: LNHDA, SQIVND (reference sequence). CDR3 length: 16 residues. CDR3 sequence (DNA): TGTGCCAGTAGTATAGACCGGGACTCCTACTACAATGAGCAGTTCTTC. It is translated as CASSIDRDSYYNEQFF.

This chain uses TRBV7-9 with TRBJ2-1; 9 bases are shared with TRBD1. CDR3 length: 15 residues. Germline trimming cut 5 bases from V and 5 bases from J; bases unmatched to any gene: 7. Germline CDR1 is SEHNR and CDR2 is FQNEAQ (reference sequence). The CDR3 DNA sequence: TGTGCCAGCAGCCACCGGGACAGGGTGGACAATGAGCAGTTCTTC. Translation: CASSHRDRVDNEQFF.

The chain recombines TRBV5-6 with TRBJ2-1; 7 bases match TRBD2. The CDR3 runs 15 residues. With 4 bases clipped from V and 3 bases from J, the junction kept 7 bases outside the gene matches. Per the germline V gene, CDR1 is SGHDT and CDR2 is YYEEEE. In DNA, the CDR3 is TGTGCCAGCAGCGATACCGGGACTAACTACAATGAGCAGTTCTTC. Its translation: CASSDTGTNYNEQFF.

This chain connects TRBV5-1 to TRBJ1-1; 8 bases fit TRBD1. Trimming at V came to 4 bases and at J to 4 bases, leaving 12 bases not matched to a gene. The CDR3 loop spans 16 amino acids. Germline V CDR1 and CDR2: SGHRS, YFSETQ. The CDR3 spells CASSPTGAVRGTEAFF. The CDR3 nucleotides read TGCGCCAGCAGCCCGACAGGGGCTGTGAGGGGCACTGAAGCTTTCTTT.

This rearrangement joins TRBV7-9 to TRBJ2-1, with 9 nucleotides matching TRBD2. V lost 3 bases, J lost 9 bases, and 6 bases stayed unmatched. This CDR3 is built from 14 residues. Germline V gives CDR1 SEHNR, CDR2 FQNEAQ (reference sequence). The DNA of the CDR3 is TGTGCCAGCAGCTTGGGGGGACTAGCAGGTGAGCAGTTCTTC. Translation gives CASSLGGLAGEQFF.